Listed below are T cell receptor beta chains from one sample, sequenced in a study of T cell responses to AZD1222 COVID-19 vaccine. Sequencing used immunoSEQ multiplex PCR; TCRdb keeps in-frame clones, though not all of them. The table lists more than 110,000 clones, approximately 83% of them singletons. The source material was peripheral blood, sampled on day 0 of AZD1222 vaccination. These receptors originate from an adult in good health. CDR3s include the opening cysteine and the closing phenylalanine or tryptophan. A D gene is named only where the DNA matches it firmly. The listing skips clone size in some rows; elsewhere it reads once, few, many or a size class.

D gene,J gene,V gene,clone size,CDR3 DNA,CDR3 protein
-,TRBJ2-7,TRBV12-3/TRBV12-4,-,TGTGCCAGCACCACGGACAGTGCCTACGAGCAGTACTTC,CASTTDSAYEQYF
TRBD1,TRBJ1-1,TRBV7-8,-,TGTGCCAGTAACAGGGGACAGGGGAGAACTGAAGCTTTCTTT,CASNRGQGRTEAFF
TRBD1,TRBJ2-1,TRBV28,-,TGTGCCAGCAGTTTAGGGACAGCTAACAATGAGCAGTTCTTC,CASSLGTANNEQFF
-,TRBJ2-1,TRBV19,-,TGTGCCAGTATGGTAGTGGGGACACCTCGAGATGAGCAGTTCTTC,CASMVVGTPRDEQFF
-,TRBJ2-1,TRBV5-8,-,TGTGCCAGCAGCTTGGGACCCTACAATGAGCAGTTCTTC,CASSLGPYNEQFF
TRBD1,TRBJ1-2,TRBV28,-,TGTGCCAGCAGTTCGGACAGGGGGCTCGGTGACTATGGCTACACCTTC,CASSSDRGLGDYGYTF
-,TRBJ1-2,TRBV11-3,few,TGTGCCAGCAGCTTACCCGGTTATAGGGGCTACACCTTC,CASSLPGYRGYTF
-,TRBJ2-3,TRBV24-1,-,TGTGCCACCAGTGATCCCAGGGGCGCTGGAGATACGCAGTATTTT,CATSDPRGAGDTQYF
TRBD1,TRBJ1-1,TRBV28,-,TGTGCCAGCAGTAAAACGGGACAGGGCACAGCTGAAGCTTTCTTT,CASSKTGQGTAEAFF
-,TRBJ2-7,TRBV5-4,-,TGTGCCAGCAGCTTGCAAGGGACCTACGAGCAGTACTTC,CASSLQGTYEQYF
-,TRBJ2-7,TRBV13,once,TGTGCCAGCAGGCTACAGGGAAGAGGCTACGAGCAGTGCTTC,CASRLQGRGYEQCF
-,TRBJ1-6,TRBV6-1,-,TGTGCCAGCAGTGAAACAGGGTTGGGCGCTTTCCCCCTCCACTTT,CASSETGLGAFPLHF
-,TRBJ1-6,TRBV28,-,TGTGCCAGCAGCCCCTTGGAGTATAATTCACCCCTCCACTTT,CASSPLEYNSPLHF
-,TRBJ2-1,TRBV19,once,TGTGCCAGTAGTAGGCAGCCGGGGTACAATGAGCAGTTCTTC,CASSRQPGYNEQFF
-,TRBJ2-2,TRBV24-1,-,TGTGCCACCAGTCAAAGTACCGGGACACGGAACACCGGGGAGCTGTTTTTT,CATSQSTGTRNTGELFF
TRBD1,TRBJ1-1,TRBV2,-,TGTGCCAGCAGGCTGGGACAGATGAACACTGAAGCTTTCTTT,CASRLGQMNTEAFF
-,TRBJ1-1,TRBV7-2,-,TGTGCCAGCAGCTTTCATACGTCGTCGACTGAAGCTTTCTTT,CASSFHTSSTEAFF
-,TRBJ1-2,TRBV6-5,-,TGTGCCAGCAGTCAGGGGTGGGCTAACTATGGCTACACCTTC,CASSQGWANYGYTF
TRBD2,TRBJ2-2,TRBV20-1,once,TGCAGTGCTAGTACTAGCGGGGCGGCCGGGGAGCTGTTTTTT,CSASTSGAAGELFF
TRBD1,TRBJ1-2,TRBV24-1,-,TGTGCCACCAGTGATTTAGGGGGCCTTAAGAGGAATGGCTACACCTTC,CATSDLGGLKRNGYTF
TRBD1,TRBJ1-4,TRBV2,-,TGTGCCAGCAGTCCCACCGGGACAGGGCTTGAAAAACTGTTTTTT,CASSPTGTGLEKLFF
-,TRBJ1-1,TRBV3-1/TRBV3-2,once,TGTGCCAGCAGCCAAGGGCAGGGGTCGTACACTGAAGCTTTCTTT,CASSQGQGSYTEAFF
-,TRBJ1-1,TRBV28,-,TGTGCCACCTACAGGGACACTGAAGCTTTCTTT,CATYRDTEAFF
TRBD1,TRBJ1-5,TRBV5-8,-,TGTGCCAGCAGCGTAACGGGACAGGGCAATCAGCCCCAGCATTTT,CASSVTGQGNQPQHF
-,TRBJ1-2,TRBV3-1/TRBV3-2,-,TGTGCCAGCAGCCAGGGCCCCTATGGCTACACCTTC,CASSQGPYGYTF
-,TRBJ2-1,TRBV7-6,-,TGTGCCAGCAGCCTAGGCTCTAGCGCGACCTACAATGAGCAGTTCTTC,CASSLGSSATYNEQFF
-,TRBJ1-1,TRBV3-1/TRBV3-2,-,TGTGCCAGCACCCTAAGTGGCCGGCCCGGGGACACTGAAGCTTTCTTT,CASTLSGRPGDTEAFF
TRBD1,TRBJ1-2,TRBV6-5,few,TGTGCCAGCAGGCAACAGGGGTTAGAAGTTGGCTACACCTTC,CASRQQGLEVGYTF
TRBD1,TRBJ1-1,TRBV19,once,TGTGCCAGTAGGGAAGCAGGGGGCGTCACTGAAGCTTTCTTT,CASREAGGVTEAFF
-,TRBJ1-1,TRBV27,-,TGTGCCAGCAGTTCCGCCGGTAACACTGAAGCTTTCTTT,CASSSAGNTEAFF
-,TRBJ1-2,TRBV27,-,TGTGCCAGCAGAGGGGCAGGGCTCCTTGGGGGCTACACCTTC,CASRGAGLLGGYTF
-,TRBJ1-2,TRBV3-1/TRBV3-2,once,TGTGCCAGCAGCCAAGGGGCCCTCCAGGCGTATGGCTACACCTTC,CASSQGALQAYGYTF
-,TRBJ2-3,TRBV18,-,TGTGCCAGCTCACCTTCGGCCCTGACAGATACGCAGTATTTT,CASSPSALTDTQYF
TRBD2,TRBJ2-3,TRBV6-5,-,TGTGCCAGCAGTTTACGGGAGGTCACAGATACGCAGTATTTT,CASSLREVTDTQYF
-,TRBJ2-2,TRBV14,-,TGTGCCAGCAGCCAACAGGTCTTCTCGGGGGAGCTGTTTTTT,CASSQQVFSGELFF
-,TRBJ1-1,TRBV7-9,few,TGTGCCAGCAGCTCCACTATGAACACTGAAGCTTTCTTT,CASSSTMNTEAFF
TRBD2,TRBJ2-3,TRBV11-2,once,TGTGCCAGCAGCTACCAAGCGGGGAGCACAGATACGCAGTATTTT,CASSYQAGSTDTQYF
-,TRBJ2-5,TRBV5-1,once,TGCGCCAGCAGCTTGGGGGGTGAAGAGACCCAGTACTTC,CASSLGGEETQYF
TRBD2,TRBJ2-1,TRBV7-9,few,TGTGCCAGCAGCGGGGGACTAGCGGGAAATGAGCAGTTCTTC,CASSGGLAGNEQFF
-,TRBJ2-1,TRBV12-5,-,TGTGCTAGTGGTTCGGGTTACAGCTCCTACAATGAGCAGTTCTTC,CASGSGYSSYNEQFF
TRBD2,TRBJ2-6,TRBV27,once,TGTGCCAGCCCCCGGGACAACGGGACTAGCGGGGGCTCTGGGGCCAACGTCCTGACTTTC,CASPRDNGTSGGSGANVLTF
-,TRBJ2-5,TRBV7-9,-,TGTGCCAGCAGCTTAAGTACAGGGTGGGAGACCCAGTACTTC,CASSLSTGWETQYF
-,TRBJ2-7,TRBV6-5,-,TGTGCCAGCAGTTATTCCTTCTACGAGCAGTACTTC,CASSYSFYEQYF
TRBD2,TRBJ2-1,TRBV27,-,TGTGCCAGCAGTTTATCCGGGATAATAGCGGGGAACAATGAGCAGTTCTTC,CASSLSGIIAGNNEQFF
TRBD1,TRBJ1-6,TRBV2,once,TGTGCCAGCGGGGACAGGGTCAATTCACCCCTCCACTTT,CASGDRVNSPLHF
-,TRBJ1-3,TRBV2,-,TGTGCCAGCAGTGAGGGCACGCCCGGAAACACCATATATTTT,CASSEGTPGNTIYF
-,TRBJ1-1,TRBV28,-,TGTGCCAGCACTGAGCACGGAGCCAACACTGAAGCTTTCTTT,CASTEHGANTEAFF
TRBD1,TRBJ1-6,TRBV6-1,-,TGTGCCAGCAGCCAAACAGGGGGAGGATCACCCCTCCACTTT,CASSQTGGGSPLHF
-,TRBJ2-2,TRBV3-1/TRBV3-2,once,TGTGCCAGCAGCTTTTCCGGGACACCGCACACCGGGGAGCTGTTTTTT,CASSFSGTPHTGELFF
-,TRBJ2-3,TRBV30,-,TGTGCCTGGAGCTCAGGGGCTGGCACAGATACGCAGTATTTT,CAWSSGAGTDTQYF
TRBD2,TRBJ2-1,TRBV11-2,-,TGTGCCAGCAGCCCCACTAGCGGGGACTTCCATGAGCAGTTCTTC,CASSPTSGDFHEQFF
TRBD1,TRBJ1-2,TRBV3-1/TRBV3-2,-,TGTGCCAGCAGCCAAGACCAGGGGGCGAGTGGCTACACCTTC,CASSQDQGASGYTF
-,TRBJ1-2,TRBV29-1,-,TGCAGCTCTAATCAGGGGCCCTATGGCTACACCTTC,CSSNQGPYGYTF
-,TRBJ1-6,TRBV27,once,TGTGCCAGCAGTCCTACAGGGAAGCATAATTCACCCCTCCACTTT,CASSPTGKHNSPLHF
-,TRBJ1-1,TRBV5-1,-,TGCGCCAGCAGCTTCAACGGGCCCCAGAACACTGAAGCTTTCTTT,CASSFNGPQNTEAFF
-,TRBJ1-1,TRBV5-4,few,TGTGCCAGCAGCTTGGGGTCCAAGAACACTGAAGCTTTCTTT,CASSLGSKNTEAFF
-,TRBJ1-2,TRBV5-1,-,TGCGCCAGCACCGAACAGGGCGACTATGGCTACACCTTC,CASTEQGDYGYTF
-,TRBJ2-7,TRBV29-1,-,TGCAGCGTGGCCACCCACCTTCGGGAGCTACAGTACTTC,CSVATHLRELQYF
-,TRBJ1-2,TRBV12-5,-,TGTGCTAGTGGTTCAGGGTTGGTCTATGGCTACACCTTC,CASGSGLVYGYTF
TRBD1,TRBJ2-2,TRBV5-8,-,TGTGCCAGCCAAGGGACAGTCTTTAACACCGGGGAGCTGTTTTTT,CASQGTVFNTGELFF